These 4 T cell receptor beta chains originate from one sample sequenced in a study of blood T cell repertoires in COVID-19 (TCRdb year 2020). Library creation used the immunoSEQ multiplex PCR assay. Not all clones reach the TCRdb copy of this immuneACCESS table, which keeps in-frame sequences only. Checked studies attribute under half of the gap to unresolved V genes and leave the rest unexplained. This sample lists around 250,000 clones; roughly 85% were detected once. Jointly, the top ten make up under 3.5% of the sample. The sample taken for sequencing was peripheral blood. These receptors were collected from a woman aged 30 to 39 with active or convalescent COVID-19.

V is TRBV2 and J is TRBJ2-1; 12 nucleotides agree with TRBD1. The CDR3 has 16 residues. CDR1 is SNHLY and CDR2 is FYNNEI in the germline V gene. V trimming: 10 bases; J trimming: 4 bases; junction bases outside the gene matches: 11. DNA for the CDR3: TGTGCCACCCTGGGACAGGGGGCCCCTAAATACAATGAGCAGTTCTTC. It yields the protein CATLGQGAPKYNEQFF.

The sample holds a few counts of this clone. The chain uses TRBV3-1 (or the pseudogene TRBV3-2) and TRBJ1-1; maybe TRBD1 (6 bases). Germline assignment: CDR1 LGHDT and CDR2 YNNKEL (reference sequence). V dropped 2 bases and J dropped 3 bases, with 13 bases sitting between them. The CDR3 consists of 15 residues. The CDR3 sequence: CASSQSVGADTEAFF. Here the CDR3 DNA reads TGTGCCAGCAGCCAATCTGTGGGGGCCGACACTGAAGCTTTCTTT.

The chain has TRBV28 and TRBJ2-7; 7 nucleotides agree with TRBD1. The junction had 3 bases not matched to a gene; V was cut back by 2 bases and J by 2 bases. This CDR3 region has 14 residues. Germline V gene data show CDR1 as MDHEN and CDR2 as SYDVKM. The CDR3 region has the DNA TGTGCCAGCAGTTTAGGGACAGTCCCCTACGAGCAGTACTTC. This gives the protein CASSLGTVPYEQYF.

This clone was picked up a small number of times. The chain carries TRBV10-3 and TRBJ1-6; D remains ambiguous. The CDR3 is made up of 14 amino acids. Trimming stripped 10 bases from V and 8 bases from J, with 18 bases between. CDR1 ENHRY and CDR2 SYGVKD come from the germline V gene. The CDR3 DNA follows: TGTGCCACCCGCCCCCGGGGAGCCTATTCACCCCTCCACTTT. This codes for CATRPRGAYSPLHF.